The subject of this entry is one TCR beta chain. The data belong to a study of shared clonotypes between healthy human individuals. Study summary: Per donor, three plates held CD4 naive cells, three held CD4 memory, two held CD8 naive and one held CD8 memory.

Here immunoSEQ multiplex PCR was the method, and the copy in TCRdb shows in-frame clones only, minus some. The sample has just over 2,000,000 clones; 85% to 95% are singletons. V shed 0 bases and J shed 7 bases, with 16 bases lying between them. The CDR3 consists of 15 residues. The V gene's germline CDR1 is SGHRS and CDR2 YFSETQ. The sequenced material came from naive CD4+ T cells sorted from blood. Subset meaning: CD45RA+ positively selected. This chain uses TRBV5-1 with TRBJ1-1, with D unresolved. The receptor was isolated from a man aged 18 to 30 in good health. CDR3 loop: CASSLAPGNFNEAFF. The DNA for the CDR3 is TGCGCCAGCAGCTTGGCCCCGGGAAACTTTAATGAAGCTTTCTTT.